The entry below describes one TCR beta chain. Antigen unknown. The CDR3 has 13 amino acids. Trimming cost V 4 bases and J 9 bases, with 14 bases left between them. The germline V gene encodes CDR1 SGHRS and CDR2 YFSETQ. This sample stems from a study of cytomegalovirus exposure and HLA in healthy donors. Study outcomes and limitations: Most TCR sequences proved rare, with some public TCRs found in many donors. According to the study, 160 or so TCR beta chains were cytomegalovirus-associated. Through in vitro validation, three CMV-associated chains were shown to be specific for CMV antigens.

Method: immunoSEQ multiplex PCR; TCRdb's copy keeps in-frame clones and lacks some. The data contain under 200,000 clones, approximately 78% of them singletons. The study drew the donors from its approximately 110-subject validation cohort, separate from the roughly 700-subject first cohort. The sequenced sample was PBMCs. The sequence was collected from a woman aged 25 to 39 in good health and CMV-seronegative. The chain recombines TRBV5-1 with TRBJ1-5; a weak D match, TRBD1 (5 bases). In DNA, the CDR3 is TGCGCCAGCAGCATCCAATTGGGGGGGCCCCAGCATTTT. Translating gives CASSIQLGGPQHF.